Listed below are T cell receptor beta chains from one sample, sequenced in a study of T cell responses to AZD1222 COVID-19 vaccine. Using immunoSEQ multiplex PCR, the repertoire was profiled, and TCRdb retains in-frame clones only, with some absent. Of 99,000 or so clones listed, roughly 86% are singletons. The sequenced sample was peripheral blood, obtained 28 days after the second dose of the MenACWY control vaccine. The receptors originated from an adult who received the MenACWY meningococcal vaccine as a control. Each CDR3 is given with its conserved first and last residue. A D gene is named only where the DNA matches it firmly. Clone sizes are given selectively: once, few, many, or a class where the clone is expanded.

d_call j_call v_call clone_size cdr3_nt cdr3_aa
- TRBJ2-7 TRBV5-4 - TGTGCCAGCAGCCCCGGCCGGGGCCTCAACGTCGGCGAGCAGTACTTC CASSPGRGLNVGEQYF
- TRBJ2-5 TRBV15 - TGTGCCACCAGCAGAGATAAAGGGACCCAGTACTTC CATSRDKGTQYF
- TRBJ2-1 TRBV7-2 - TGTGCCAGCAACCAAGTGGGGGTTAAGCAGTTCTTC CASNQVGVKQFF
TRBD1 TRBJ2-5 TRBV6-1 once TGTGCCAGCAGTGAATGGGACAGAGGACAAGAGACCCAGTACTTC CASSEWDRGQETQYF
TRBD2 TRBJ2-5 TRBV7-3 - TGTGCCAGCAGCCCTACTAGCGGGGGGAGCTACGAGACCCAGTACTTC CASSPTSGGSYETQYF
TRBD1 TRBJ1-2 TRBV7-9 - TGTGCCAGCAGCTTAACAGGGGTCGACTATGGCTACACCTTC CASSLTGVDYGYTF
- TRBJ2-7 TRBV7-8 - TGTGCCAGCAGCCCGACAGTGAAATACGAGCAGTACTTC CASSPTVKYEQYF
- TRBJ2-7 TRBV18 - TGTGCCAGCTCACCCGACCCGGGAAGCGCCGAGCAGTACTTC CASSPDPGSAEQYF
TRBD2 TRBJ2-5 TRBV5-5 - TGTGCCAGCAGCCTGGCGGGAGCGGGGGGGCGAGAGACCCAGTACTTC CASSLAGAGGRETQYF
TRBD2 TRBJ2-5 TRBV7-3 - TGTGCCAGCAGCCCGGGAGGGGCAGGAGAGACCCAGTACTTC CASSPGGAGETQYF
- TRBJ2-7 TRBV4-3 many TGCGCCAGCAGCCAAGAGGGGGGGACACCCAGCTACGAGCAGTACTTC CASSQEGGTPSYEQYF
TRBD1 TRBJ2-2 TRBV9 - TGTGCCAGCAGCGTAGCGGACAGGGGGCGAAGCGGGGAGCTGTTTTTT CASSVADRGRSGELFF
- TRBJ2-3 TRBV6-5 - TGTGCCAGCAGTTACTCTAATCAGGGTCCTACAGATACGCAGTATTTT CASSYSNQGPTDTQYF
- TRBJ2-1 TRBV18 - TGTGCCAGCTCACCACCACGAGGGACTCTCCTCTACAATGAGCAGTTCTTC CASSPPRGTLLYNEQFF
- TRBJ2-7 TRBV7-2 - TGTGCCAGCAGCTTGGGCGGGGACCTATACGAGCAGTACTTC CASSLGGDLYEQYF
TRBD1 TRBJ1-3 TRBV7-3 - TGTGCCAGCAGCTTGTCAGGGGGCTCTGGAAACACCATATATTTT CASSLSGGSGNTIYF
- TRBJ1-2 TRBV6-2/TRBV6-3 - TGTGCCAGCAGATACAACGAGGGCGGTACCTATGGCTACACCTTC CASRYNEGGTYGYTF
- TRBJ2-2 TRBV5-4 few TGTGCCAGCAGCTGGGACGGAAACACCGGGGAGCTGTTTTTT CASSWDGNTGELFF
TRBD1 TRBJ2-1 TRBV11-3 few TGTGCCAGCAGCTGTCTTAGAAGACAGGGGGCTTTCTACAATGAGCAGTTCTTC CASSCLRRQGAFYNEQFF
TRBD2 TRBJ2-1 TRBV15 few TGTGCCACCAGCAGACCGGGGGGGGACAATGAGCAGTTCTTC CATSRPGGDNEQFF
- TRBJ2-3 TRBV5-4 - TGTGCCAGCAGCTTAGGCACTCCCCCTCCCCGGGATACGCAGTATTTT CASSLGTPPPRDTQYF
- TRBJ1-3 TRBV5-6 - TGTGCCAGCAGCCCGAGAGGTCGGGGCTTCAGCTCTGGAAACACCATATATTTT CASSPRGRGFSSGNTIYF
- TRBJ2-1 TRBV20-1 - TGCAGTGCTAGTTTAAGGCTAGCCCGGAATTTAGAGCAGTTCTTC CSASLRLARNLEQFF
- TRBJ1-1 TRBV5-4 - TGTGCCAGCAGCTCCGCGGCAGGGGATACTGAAGCTTTCTTT CASSSAAGDTEAFF